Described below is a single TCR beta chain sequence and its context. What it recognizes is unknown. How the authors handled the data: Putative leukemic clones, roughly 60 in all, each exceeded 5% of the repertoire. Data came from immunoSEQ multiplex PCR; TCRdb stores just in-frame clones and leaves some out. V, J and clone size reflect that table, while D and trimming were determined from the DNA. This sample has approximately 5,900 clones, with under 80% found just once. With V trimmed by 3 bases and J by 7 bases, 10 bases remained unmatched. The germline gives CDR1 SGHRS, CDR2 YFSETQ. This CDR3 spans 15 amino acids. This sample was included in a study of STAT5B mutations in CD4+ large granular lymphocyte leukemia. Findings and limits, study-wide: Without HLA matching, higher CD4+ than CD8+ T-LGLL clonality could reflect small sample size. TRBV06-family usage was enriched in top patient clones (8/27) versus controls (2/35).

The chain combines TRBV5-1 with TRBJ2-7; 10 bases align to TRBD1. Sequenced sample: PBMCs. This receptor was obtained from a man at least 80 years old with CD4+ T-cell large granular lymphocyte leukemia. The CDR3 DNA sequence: TGCGCCAGCAGCTACGACAGGGGGCTAAAGGGGGAGCAGTACTTC. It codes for CASSYDRGLKGEQYF.